Following are 21 T cell receptor beta chains from one sample sequenced in a study of blood T cell repertoires in COVID-19. Data came from immunoSEQ multiplex PCR; TCRdb stores just in-frame clones and leaves some out. The data contain hundreds of thousands of clones, under 90% of them seen just once; the ten biggest clones take up approximately 9%. The specimen sequenced was peripheral blood. The receptors originated from a human donor in a cohort sampled during active COVID-19.

This clone was seen more than once but under ten times. The chain employs TRBV9 and TRBJ2-7; D unresolved. The CDR3 is 14 amino acids. V lost 0 bases and J lost 0, with 7 bases in between. Germline V gene lookup returns CDR1 SGDLS and CDR2 YYNGEE. Here the CDR3 DNA reads TGTGCCAGCAGCGTAGCATCATCCTCCTACGAGCAGTACTTC. Translation: CASSVASSSYEQYF. The complete variable domain, with remaining parts taken from reference TRBV9 and TRBJ2-7, reads DSGVTQTPKHLITATGQRVTLRCSPRSGDLSVYWYQQSLDQGLQFLIQYYNGEERAKGNILERFSAQQFPDLHSELNLSSLELGDSALYFCASSVASSSYEQYFGPGTRLTVT.

This chain joins TRBV5-4 and TRBJ2-5; possible D gene TRBD1, 6 bases. This CDR3 has 13 residues. Germline CDR1 reads SGHNT; CDR2 reads YYREEE (reference sequence). Trimming removed 0 bases from V and 4 bases from J, with 7 bases in between. CDR3 sequence reads: CASSLAGVETQYF. The CDR3 DNA reads TGTGCCAGCAGCTTGGCAGGGGTAGAGACCCAGTACTTC.

The V gene is TRBV11-2, the J gene TRBJ2-7; D ambiguous. Germline CDR1 SGHAT, CDR2 FQNNGV. This CDR3 contains 16 residues. V lost 0 bases, J lost 4 bases, and 16 bases lay in between. CDR3 sequence reads: CASSLDPPPGWYEQYF. CDR3 coding DNA: TGTGCCAGCAGCTTAGATCCCCCCCCAGGTTGGTACGAGCAGTACTTC.

The chain joins TRBV5-4 to TRBJ2-2, with D hard to call. Trimming removed 10 bases at V and 1 base at J, with 14 bases between. The CDR3 is 14 amino acids. The V gene's germline CDR1 is SGHNT and CDR2 YYREEE (reference sequence). CDR3 amino acids: CAFALAENTGELFF. In nucleotides, the CDR3 is TGTGCCTTCGCCCTGGCAGAGAACACCGGGGAGCTGTTTTTT.

V usage is TRBV3-1 (or the pseudogene TRBV3-2) and J usage is TRBJ2-3; 14 bases are a match to TRBD2. CDR1 is LGHDT, CDR2 YNNKEL, per germline (reference sequence). V lost 4 bases to trimming and J lost 11 bases; unmatched junction nucleotides: 8. This CDR3 contains 15 residues. CDR3: CASSRGTSGRGVQYF. The CDR3, as DNA: TGTGCCAGCAGCCGCGGGACTAGCGGGAGAGGCGTGCAGTATTTT.

As to this clone: Other DNA sequences in the sample encode the same CDR3. The J gene is TRBJ2-7, the V gene TRBV19, with TRBD1 matching over 9 bases. CDR1 is LNHDA and CDR2 is SQIVND in the germline V gene (reference sequence). The CDR3 consists of 15 residues. The ends lost 5 bases at V and 1 base at J; junction bases unmatched: 6. This CDR3 is CASSPGQGRSYEQYF. The CDR3 nucleotides read TGTGCCAGTAGTCCCGGACAGGGGCGATCCTACGAGCAGTACTTC. Full variable domain (remainder filled in from reference TRBV19 and TRBJ2-7): DGGITQSPKYLFRKEGQNVTLSCEQNLNHDAMYWYRQDPGQGLRLIYYSQIVNDFQKGDIAEGYSVSREKKESFPLTVTSAQKNPTAFYLCASSPGQGRSYEQYFGPGTRLTVT.

This clone is a singleton in its sample. V is TRBV6-5 and J is TRBJ1-3, with TRBD1 as a possible D gene (5 bases). CDR1 is MNHEY, CDR2 SVGAGI, per germline. The CDR3 extends over 15 amino acids. V was pared by 7 bases and J by 0 bases, with 13 bases between. Here the CDR3 DNA reads TGTGCCAGCATTATGACAGCCAGCTCTGGAAACACCATATATTTT. This codes for CASIMTASSGNTIYF.

This chain links TRBV5-6 with TRBJ2-1; 9 nucleotides line up with TRBD2. Germline loops: CDR1 SGHDT, CDR2 YYEEEE. The CDR3 runs 15 residues. J lost 10 bases, V lost 1 base, and 9 bases had no gene match. CDR3 in DNA: TGTGCCAGCAGCTTGATTGCAGCGGGGGGTTCGGAGCAGTTCTTC. Its translation is CASSLIAAGGSEQFF.

The genes are TRBV28 and TRBJ1-1, with D hard to call. The V gene lost 5 bases and the J gene lost 2 bases, with 6 bases spanning the gap. This CDR3 has 12 residues. CDR1 is MDHEN and CDR2 is SYDVKM in the germline V gene. In DNA form, the CDR3 reads TGTGCCAGCAGTCCCCTTAACACTGAAGCTTTCTTT. It is translated as CASSPLNTEAFF.

The chain combines TRBV7-9 with TRBJ2-5; 11 bases line up with TRBD1. The ends lost 5 bases at V and 5 bases at J; junction bases unmatched: 4. Germline CDR1 reads SEHNR; CDR2 reads FQNEAQ (reference sequence). The CDR3 runs 14 residues. CDR3 nucleotide sequence: TGTGCCAGCAGCCTGGACAGGGGGCTTGAGACCCAGTACTTC. It is translated as CASSLDRGLETQYF.

This clone came up a few times. J is TRBJ2-3 and V is TRBV5-1; 8 bases are a match to TRBD1. CDR3 size: 18 residues. Trimming at V came to 0 bases and at J to 6 bases, leaving 15 bases not matched to a gene. Germline V gene data show CDR1 as SGHRS and CDR2 as YFSETQ. The CDR3 DNA reads as TGCGCCAGCAGCTTGGGCCAGGGGGCGCAAAACTGGCGGGATACGCAGTATTTT. It is translated as CASSLGQGAQNWRDTQYF.

This clone was observed a few times. The chain has TRBV29-1 and TRBJ1-2; no clear D. The germline V and J ends were trimmed by 3 bases and 2 bases, with 7 bases remaining between them. CDR1 is SQVTM, CDR2 ANQGSEA, per germline. This CDR3 has 12 amino acids. CDR3 in DNA: TGCAGCGTTGAGAGAGGGAACTATGGCTACACCTTC. This gives the protein CSVERGNYGYTF. Supplemented by reference TRBV29-1 and TRBJ1-2, the full variable domain reads SAVISQKPSRDICQRGTSLTIQCQVDSQVTMMFWYRQQPGQSLTLIATANQGSEATYESGFVIDKFPISRPNLTFSTLTVSNMSPEDSSIYLCSVERGNYGYTFGSGTRLTVV.

V and J are TRBV6-2 or TRBV6-3 and TRBJ2-1, with TRBD2 matching 14 bases. The CDR3 sequence is 19 residues long. After removal of 5 bases from V and 2 bases from J, the junction contained 11 bases not matched to a gene. Germline V gives CDR1 MNHEY, CDR2 SVGEGT. CDR3 amino acids: CASSRGTSGGPRPYNEQFF. The CDR3 DNA is TGTGCCAGCAGTCGGGGGACTAGCGGGGGCCCCAGGCCCTACAATGAGCAGTTCTTC.

The V and J genes are TRBV28 and TRBJ2-1; 8 bases map to TRBD2. Germline V lookup: CDR1 MDHEN, CDR2 SYDVKM. With V trimmed by 6 bases and J by 6 bases, 7 bases remained unmatched. The CDR3 has 14 residues. The CDR3 bases are TGTGCCAGCAGACGAGCGGGGGTGTTCAATGAGCAGTTCTTC. Translating gives CASRRAGVFNEQFF.

The chain links TRBV29-1 to TRBJ2-5; TRBD2 agrees at 16 bases. CDR3 length: 17 residues. Germline V gene data show CDR1 as SQVTM and CDR2 as ANQGSEA. V trimming: 5 bases; J trimming: 5 bases; junction bases outside the gene matches: 11. The DNA for the CDR3 is TGCAGCGTTTCTGGGACTAGCGGGAGGGCTGTGTGGGAGACCCAGTACTTC. Translated, it gives CSVSGTSGRAVWETQYF.

CDR3 residues: CASSFPSPPYEQYF. Written as DNA, the CDR3 is TGTGCCAGCAGCTTCCCTAGCCCGCCCTACGAGCAGTACTTC. The J gene is TRBJ2-7, the V gene TRBV7-9, with D possibly being TRBD2 (5 bases). The germline V gene has CDR1 SEHNR and CDR2 FQNEAQ (reference sequence). V dropped 3 bases and J dropped 2 bases, with 11 bases sitting between them. The length of the CDR3 is 14 residues. Full variable domain (outside the CDR3, taken from reference TRBV7-9 and TRBJ2-7): DTGVSQNPRHKITKRGQNVTFRCDPISEHNRLYWYRQTLGQGPEFLTYFQNEAQLEKSRLLSDRFSAERPKGSFSTLEIQRTEQGDSAMYLCASSFPSPPYEQYFGPGTRLTVT.

The chain joins TRBV9 to TRBJ2-1; 10 nucleotides agree with TRBD2. V was clipped by 4 bases and J by 5 bases; unmatched bases: 6. From germline, CDR1 is SGDLS and CDR2 YYNGEE. This CDR3 contains 15 residues. The CDR3 region has the DNA TGTGCCAGCAGCCCTGGACTAGCGGCTCACAATGAGCAGTTCTTC. It translates to CASSPGLAAHNEQFF.

The chain employs TRBV7-2 and TRBJ2-3, with D uncertain. The CDR3 covers 15 residues. V lost 3 bases to trimming and J lost 4 bases, with 14 bases between them. Germline lookup yields CDR1 SGHTA and CDR2 FQGNSA. CDR3 DNA: TGTGCCAGCAGCTTCCCACCTGTAGTCCCAGATACGCAGTATTTT. Protein sequence: CASSFPPVVPDTQYF.

The J gene is TRBJ2-1, the V gene TRBV27; 8 positions agree with TRBD1. The CDR3 totals 15 residues. V lost 6 bases to trimming and J lost 5 bases; unmatched junction nucleotides: 9. Germline V gene sequence: CDR1 MNHEY, CDR2 SMNVEV (reference sequence). CDR3 nucleotides: TGTGCCAGCAGCGATGACAGGGGACGGGACAATGAGCAGTTCTTC. Its translation is CASSDDRGRDNEQFF.

The chain is built from TRBV7-2 and TRBJ1-3, with 9 bases that match TRBD1. CDR1 is SGHTA, CDR2 FQGNSA, per germline. CDR3 length equals 14 residues. The J segment lost 3 bases and the V segment lost 3 bases, leaving 0 bases of the junction unmatched. The CDR3 DNA follows: TGTGCCAGCAGCTTGACAGGGGGTGGAAACACCATATATTTT. As protein: CASSLTGGGNTIYF.

V is TRBV6-2 or TRBV6-3 and J is TRBJ2-1; the match to TRBD2 covers 10 bases. V lost 5 bases to trimming and J lost 8 bases; unmatched junction nucleotides: 9. This CDR3 comprises 15 residues. The germline V gene encodes CDR1 MNHEY and CDR2 SVGEGT. This chain's CDR3 is CASSRLAGVVHEQFF. The CDR3 bases are TGTGCCAGCAGTCGGCTAGCGGGAGTGGTCCATGAGCAGTTCTTC.